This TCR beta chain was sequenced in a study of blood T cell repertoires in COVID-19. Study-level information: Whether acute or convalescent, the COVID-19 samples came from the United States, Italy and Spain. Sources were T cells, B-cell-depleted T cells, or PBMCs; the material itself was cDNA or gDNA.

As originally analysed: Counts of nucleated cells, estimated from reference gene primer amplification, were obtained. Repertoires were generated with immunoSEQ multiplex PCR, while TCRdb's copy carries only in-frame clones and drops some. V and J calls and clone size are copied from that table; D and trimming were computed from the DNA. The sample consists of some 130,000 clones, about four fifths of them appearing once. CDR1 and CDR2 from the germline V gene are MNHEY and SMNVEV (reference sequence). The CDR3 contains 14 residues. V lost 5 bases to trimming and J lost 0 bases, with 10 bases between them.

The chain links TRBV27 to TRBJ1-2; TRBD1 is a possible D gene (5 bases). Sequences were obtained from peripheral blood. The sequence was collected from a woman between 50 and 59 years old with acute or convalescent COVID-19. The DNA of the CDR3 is TGTGCCAGCAGTCCAGGGAATCCTAACTATGGCTACACCTTC. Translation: CASSPGNPNYGYTF.